This T cell receptor beta chain was found in a study of blood T cell repertoires in COVID-19. The wider study: Spain, Italy and the United States supplied samples that represented acute and convalescent COVID-19.

Trimming pared 5 bases from V and 7 bases from J, leaving 15 bases between. There are 12 residues in the CDR3. Germline lookup yields CDR1 GTSNPN and CDR2 SVGIG (reference sequence). Here immunoSEQ multiplex PCR was the method, and the copy in TCRdb shows in-frame clones only, minus some. The sample lists a few hundred thousand clones, about 90% occurring once. This receptor was obtained from a woman in her 30s who had recovered from COVID-19. The material sequenced was PBMCs or T cells enriched from blood (not recorded which). The chain has TRBV30 and TRBJ2-7; the D gene is possibly TRBD2 (6 bases). The CDR3 DNA reads TGTGCCTGGGGGACTCGGCCCTCGGAGCAGTACTTC. It yields the protein CAWGTRPSEQYF.